The next 7 T cell receptor beta chains were all read from a single sample in a study of shared clonotypes between healthy human individuals (dated by TCRdb to 2020 to 2022). Receptor amplification or capture employed the immunoSEQ multiplex PCR assay. What TCRdb holds here is the immuneACCESS table cut down to in-frame rearrangements. Part of the clones is not present; checked against another copy, under half of the missing clones reflect an unresolved V gene, and the others are unexplained. A total of about 1 million clones appear in this sample, more than 60% of them only once. Approximately 1.5% of the sample is held by the ten biggest clonotypes. The sequenced material came from memory CD4+ T cells sorted from blood. What the cell subset or site label conveys for this sample: CD45RA-negative fraction. The origin of the receptors is a man in his late teens or twenties in good health.

This chain joins TRBV30 and TRBJ2-5; D unresolved. The CDR3 consists of 13 residues. CDR1 GTSNPN and CDR2 SVGIG come from the germline V gene (reference sequence). Trimming took off 1 base at V and 2 bases at J, with 8 bases between the two ends. This CDR3 is CAWSDRKQETQYF. The CDR3 DNA is TGTGCCTGGAGTGACAGAAAACAAGAGACCCAGTACTTC.

The chain couples TRBV5-1 to TRBJ2-1; 10 nucleotides agree with TRBD1. Losses at the gene ends were 4 bases for V and 4 bases for J; bases not matched to a gene: 14. Germline V lookup: CDR1 SGHRS, CDR2 YFSETQ. The CDR3 length is 18 residues. The chain's CDR3 is CASSPGTGAPLLYNEQFF. The CDR3 DNA reads as TGCGCCAGCAGCCCTGGGACAGGGGCGCCCTTATTGTACAATGAGCAGTTCTTC.

The chain is built from TRBV5-4 and TRBJ2-2; D remains unclear. Germline CDR1 SGHNT, CDR2 YYREEE (reference sequence). The CDR3 has 12 residues. V dropped 4 bases and J dropped 3 bases, with 4 bases sitting between them. The CDR3 reads CASSHYTGELFF. CDR3 coding DNA: TGTGCCAGCAGCCATTACACCGGGGAGCTGTTTTTT.

V is TRBV7-2 and J is TRBJ1-5; D may be TRBD1 (5 bases). The CDR3 covers 19 residues. Germline CDR1 reads SGHTA; CDR2 reads FQGNSA. V lost 1 base, J lost 3 bases, and 22 bases lay in between. The CDR3, as DNA: TGTGCCAGCAGCTTAGGTCGGGATGCAGGTAGGGGTGACAATCAGCCCCAGCATTTT. Its translation is CASSLGRDAGRGDNQPQHF. The whole variable domain, filled in from reference TRBV7-2 and TRBJ1-5, reads GAGVSQSPSNKVTEKGKDVELRCDPISGHTALYWYRQSLGQGLEFLIYFQGNSAPDKSGLPSDRFSAERTGGSVSTLTIQRTQQEDSAVYLCASSLGRDAGRGDNQPQHFGDGTRLSIL.

With respect to this clone: One end of the junction does not line up with germline, which may come from a read error. The chain combines TRBV5-1 with TRBJ2-2; D might be TRBD1 or TRBD2, each matching 5 bases. CDR3 length: 14 residues. CDR1 is SGHRS and CDR2 is YFSETQ in the germline V gene. In DNA form, the CDR3 reads TGCGCCGGCAGTCGGGGTCAGGGCACCGGGGAGCTGTTTTTT. It is translated as CAGSRGQGTGELFF.

The chain joins TRBV11-2 to TRBJ2-2; TRBD2 matches at 7 bases. The CDR3 contains 15 residues. Germline loops: CDR1 SGHAT, CDR2 FQNNGV. V lost 4 bases to trimming and J lost 6 bases; unmatched junction nucleotides: 8. CDR3 residues: CASSSTTSESGELFF. In DNA, the CDR3 is TGTGCCAGCAGCTCCACAACTAGCGAGTCCGGGGAGCTGTTTTTT.

The chain is built from TRBV9 and TRBJ2-7; the D gene is possibly TRBD1 (5 bases). V dropped 2 bases and J dropped 5 bases, with 20 bases sitting between them. This CDR3 region has 16 residues. Germline loops: CDR1 SGDLS, CDR2 YYNGEE. The DNA of the CDR3 is TGTGCCAGCAGCGTGGGCTCCCCCTCAGGGTTCAACGAGCAGTACTTC. It codes for CASSVGSPSGFNEQYF.